The 13 T cell receptor beta chains below were found in one sample sequenced in a study of blood T cell repertoires in COVID-19 (dated by TCRdb to the early 2020s). The receptor library was made with the immunoSEQ multiplex PCR assay. The immuneACCESS repertoire file appears here via TCRdb, limited to in-frame rearrangements. These files lack a portion of the clones; in checked studies, under half of the deficit traces to unresolved V genes, and the cause of the others is not known. Counted in this sample were 96,000 or so clones; approximately 90% of them appeared once. Jointly, the top ten make up about 2.7% of the sample. Sequenced sample: peripheral blood. The receptors here all came from a woman of 80 years or more with acute or convalescent COVID-19.

The genes are TRBV18 and TRBJ1-1; no clear D gene. The germline V gene has CDR1 KGHSH and CDR2 LQKENI. V was clipped by 6 bases and J by 1 base, with 3 bases between them. The CDR3 contains 11 residues. CDR3 sequence: CASSGNTEAFF. For the CDR3, the DNA is TGTGCCAGCTCCGGGAACACTGAAGCTTTCTTT.

The chain couples TRBV27 to TRBJ1-4, with TRBD1 matching 8 bases. Trimming at V came to 6 bases and at J to 2 bases, leaving 17 bases not matched to a gene. The CDR3 has 19 residues. Germline V CDR1 and CDR2: MNHEY, SMNVEV (reference sequence). CDR3 sequence reads: CASSPLTGTGIITNEKLFF. The CDR3 DNA reads TGTGCCAGCAGCCCACTTACCGGGACAGGCATAATTACTAATGAAAAACTGTTTTTT.

This clone was detected only once. The rearrangement joins TRBV7-2 to TRBJ2-6; D perhaps matches TRBD1 (6 bases). This CDR3 is built from 17 residues. Germline assignment: CDR1 SGHTA and CDR2 FQGNSA. V was shortened by 2 bases and J by 0 bases, with 11 bases between the two germline ends. CDR3 coding DNA: TGTGCCAGCAGCTTATCCGGGACAACCTCTGGGGCCAACGTCCTGACTTTC. Amino acid sequence: CASSLSGTTSGANVLTF.

The V call is TRBV6-5, the J call TRBJ1-2, with TRBD1 identical over 8 bases. Unmatched junction bases numbered 5, after V lost 5 bases and J lost 3 bases. The CDR3 is made up of 14 amino acids. CDR1 is MNHEY, CDR2 SVGAGI, per germline. CDR3 amino acids: CASSRDRGDYGYTF. CDR3 DNA: TGTGCCAGCAGTAGAGACAGGGGAGACTATGGCTACACCTTC.

The CDR3 bases are TGTGCCAGCAGCCCTAAGTGGGGGACTAGCGGGGGTCTCGAGACCCAGTACTTC. It codes for CASSPKWGTSGGLETQYF. This chain joins TRBV3-1 (or the pseudogene TRBV3-2) and TRBJ2-5; 14 positions match TRBD2. The germline V gene encodes CDR1 LGHDT and CDR2 YNNKEL (reference sequence). This CDR3 contains 18 residues. V shed 4 bases, J shed 5 bases, and the junction held 12 bases outside the gene matches.

This chain links TRBV2 with TRBJ1-2; TRBD1 matches 10 bases. The V and J ends lost 6 bases and 8 bases, in that order; junction bases with no gene match: 12. CDR3 length: 15 amino acids. Germline CDR1 is SNHLY and CDR2 is FYNNEI. CDR3 sequence: CASSITGTGAGGYTF. CDR3 DNA sequence: TGTGCCAGCAGCATTACCGGGACAGGGGCGGGCGGCTACACCTTC.

The chain carries TRBV9 and TRBJ1-2, with D possibly being TRBD1 (5 bases). The CDR3 is 15 amino acids. The V end was cut by 4 bases, the J end by 8 bases, with 21 bases between. From germline, CDR1 is SGDLS and CDR2 YYNGEE. The CDR3 region is CASSTQAGSRGGYTF. The CDR3 DNA sequence: TGTGCCAGCAGCACACAGGCGGGGTCGAGGGGAGGCTACACCTTC.

The chain joins TRBV29-1 to TRBJ1-2; D may be TRBD1 (5 bases). This CDR3 is 12 amino acids long. Germline CDR1 is SQVTM and CDR2 is ANQGSEA. V shed 7 bases and J shed 1 base, with 10 bases lying between them. The DNA for the CDR3 is TGCAGCGGGACCGGGGGTAACTATGGCTACACCTTC. Its translation is CSGTGGNYGYTF.

This clone has a handful of counts. The chain uses TRBV6-5 and TRBJ1-1; D not certain. This CDR3 is built from 16 residues. The V gene's germline CDR1 is MNHEY and CDR2 SVGAGI. V dropped 0 bases and J dropped 5 bases, with 16 bases sitting between them. CDR3 bases: TGTGCCAGCAGTTACTCGACTTCGGAGGGTTCGACTGAAGCTTTCTTT. As protein: CASSYSTSEGSTEAFF.

The chain employs TRBV7-2 and TRBJ2-2; 8 nucleotides agree with TRBD2. With V trimmed by 3 bases and J by 1 base, 4 bases remained unmatched. Germline assignment: CDR1 SGHTA and CDR2 FQGNSA. CDR3 size: 16 residues. CDR3 DNA sequence: TGTGCCAGCAGCTTTTTCACTAGCGGGAACACCGGGGAGCTGTTTTTT. Protein sequence: CASSFFTSGNTGELFF.

On this clone: At one end, the junction sequence differs from germline, possibly due to a read error. This chain uses TRBV10-3 with TRBJ1-6; no clear D gene. The germline CDR1 and CDR2 sequences are ENHRY and SYGVKD. The CDR3 is 11 residues long. DNA for the CDR3: TGTGCCATCAGTGAGTCGGCCTTCCTCCTCTTT. It translates to CAISESAFLLF.

V gene TRBV15 combines with J gene TRBJ1-5; TRBD1 matches 7 bases. The CDR3 has 16 amino acids. The J segment lost 7 bases and the V segment lost 0 bases, leaving 9 bases of the junction unmatched. Germline V gene data show CDR1 as LNHNV and CDR2 as YYDKDF (reference sequence). CDR3 DNA: TGTGCCACCAGCAGAGAGTACAGGGGATGGGGGCAGCCCCAGCATTTT. Amino acids: CATSREYRGWGQPQHF.

This clone was recorded only once. The V and J genes are TRBV18 and TRBJ1-4; 8 bases fit TRBD1. Germline values: CDR1 KGHSH, CDR2 LQKENI. Trimming took 0 bases from V and 8 from J; bases not matched to a gene: 5. CDR3 length: 15 residues. Here the CDR3 DNA reads TGTGCCAGCTCACCACCGGACAGGGAGGGCGAAAAACTGTTTTTT. Its protein is CASSPPDREGEKLFF.